These 28 T cell receptor beta chains were sequenced from one sample in a study of cytomegalovirus exposure and HLA in healthy donors. Sequencing used immunoSEQ multiplex PCR; TCRdb keeps in-frame clones, though not all of them. The top ten hold under 6.5% of the sample, which has about 120,000 clones, 70% to 90% seen once. Sequencing was performed on PBMCs. These receptors were taken from a woman aged 18-29 years in good health and CMV-seropositive.

This chain links TRBV7-8 with TRBJ2-1, with TRBD2 matching over 10 bases. The V gene's germline CDR1 is SGHVS and CDR2 FQNEAQ. This CDR3 spans 19 amino acids. The ends lost 0 bases at V and 4 bases at J; junction bases unmatched: 12. The CDR3 here is CASSLAPSLLAGLYNEQFF. In DNA, the CDR3 is TGTGCCAGCAGCTTAGCCCCCTCCTTACTAGCGGGGTTATACAATGAGCAGTTCTTC.

CDR3 sequence: CASSSRQGANTGELFF. The CDR3 DNA reads TGTGCCAGCAGCTCGAGACAGGGGGCGAACACCGGGGAGCTGTTTTTT. The chain combines TRBV14 with TRBJ2-2; 9 bases are a match to TRBD1. Losses at the gene ends were 5 bases for V and 0 bases for J; bases not matched to a gene: 4. The CDR3 length is 16 residues. Per the germline V gene, CDR1 is SGHDN and CDR2 is FVKESK. Looking up the rest from reference TRBV14 and TRBJ2-2 gives the full variable domain: EAGVTQFPSHSVIEKGQTVTLRCDPISGHDNLYWYRRVMGKEIKFLLHFVKESKQDESGMPNNRFLAERTGGTYSTLKVQPAELEDSGVYFCASSSRQGANTGELFFGEGSRLTVL.

V gene TRBV7-8 combines with J gene TRBJ2-7; 7 nucleotides match TRBD2. The ends lost 4 bases at V and 2 bases at J; junction bases unmatched: 5. From germline, CDR1 is SGHVS and CDR2 FQNEAQ. The CDR3 length is 14 residues. CDR3 loop: CASSWGGVAYEQYF. For the CDR3, the DNA is TGTGCCAGCAGCTGGGGGGGGGTTGCCTACGAGCAGTACTTC.

CDR3: CASSSNTGANEKLFF. CDR3 nucleotide sequence: TGCGCCAGCAGCTCGAATACAGGGGCTAATGAAAAACTGTTTTTT. V is TRBV5-1 and J is TRBJ1-4; 7 bases align to TRBD1. Germline loops: CDR1 SGHRS, CDR2 YFSETQ. The V gene end was trimmed by 3 bases and the J gene end by 3 bases; junction bases not matched to a gene: 5. The CDR3 runs to 15 residues.

This clone was found once. The V and J genes are TRBV19 and TRBJ2-7, with 11 bases lining up with TRBD2. Germline values: CDR1 LNHDA, CDR2 SQIVND (reference sequence). J lost 0 bases, V lost 6 bases, and 13 bases had no gene match. This CDR3 has 18 residues. The CDR3 DNA is TGTGCCAGTAGGCGCGGGACTAGCGGTCGTAAGAGCTCCTACGAGCAGTACTTC. Amino acids: CASRRGTSGRKSSYEQYF.

This sequence joins TRBV7-9 and TRBJ1-1, with D possibly being TRBD1 (5 bases). This CDR3 contains 13 residues. CDR1 SEHNR and CDR2 FQNEAQ come from the germline V gene (reference sequence). V was clipped by 3 bases and J by 4 bases, with 9 bases between them. The CDR3 region has the DNA TGTGCCAGCAGCTTTACCGGGGGCACTGAAGCTTTCTTT. Amino acid sequence: CASSFTGGTEAFF.

This CDR3 reads CASSWGGGADYEQYF. CDR3 DNA: TGTGCCAGCAGTTGGGGAGGGGGGGCGGACTACGAGCAGTACTTC. The chain links TRBV6-5 to TRBJ2-7; possibly TRBD2 for D (7 bases). The CDR3 is 15 residues long. The germline V gene has CDR1 MNHEY and CDR2 SVGAGI. The V end lost 4 bases, the J end lost 3 bases, and 16 bases lay between the germline ends.

The chain is built from TRBV10-2 and TRBJ2-6, with 10 positions matching TRBD1. Looked up from germline, CDR1 is WSHSY and CDR2 is SAAADI. V lost 6 bases to trimming and J lost 4 bases; unmatched junction nucleotides: 12. The CDR3 length is 18 residues. The DNA for the CDR3 is TGCGCCAGCAGACCTCCCCCGGGACAGGGGCCGGGGGCCAACGTCCTGACTTTC. Its translation: CASRPPPGQGPGANVLTF.

The chain is built from TRBV7-9 and TRBJ2-7, with D perhaps TRBD2 (5 bases). The CDR3 is 14 residues long. The V gene lost 2 bases and the J gene lost 5 bases, with 13 bases spanning the gap. Germline lookup yields CDR1 SEHNR and CDR2 FQNEAQ (reference sequence). The CDR3 region has the DNA TGTGCCAGCAGCTTAAGTAGCGTTTGGGACGAGCAGTACTTC. It encodes CASSLSSVWDEQYF.

The chain uses TRBV11-3 and TRBJ2-2, with D unclear. V lost 5 bases, J lost 6 bases, and 4 bases lay in between. Germline-derived CDR1 and CDR2 are SGHNT and YENEEA. The CDR3 covers 11 residues. The CDR3 DNA follows: TGTGCCAGCAGCGAGGCCGGGGAGCTGTTTTTT. It codes for CASSEAGELFF.

The genes are TRBV7-9 and TRBJ1-1, with D possibly TRBD1 on 5 matching bases. The CDR3 is made up of 15 amino acids. Trimming removed 1 base at V and 5 bases at J, with 14 bases between. Germline loops: CDR1 SEHNR, CDR2 FQNEAQ (reference sequence). The CDR3 reads CASSLDSGLITEAFF. In nucleotides, the CDR3 is TGTGCCAGCAGCTTAGACTCAGGGTTAATAACTGAAGCTTTCTTT. Full variable domain (rest looked up from reference TRBV7-9 and TRBJ1-1): DTGVSQNPRHKITKRGQNVTFRCDPISEHNRLYWYRQTLGQGPEFLTYFQNEAQLEKSRLLSDRFSAERPKGSFSTLEIQRTEQGDSAMYLCASSLDSGLITEAFFGQGTRLTVV.

This clone was counted many times. The rearrangement joins TRBV10-3 to TRBJ1-1; D may be TRBD1 (5 bases). Germline CDR1 is ENHRY and CDR2 is SYGVKD. V was pared by 5 bases and J by 1 base, with 11 bases between. CDR3 length: 14 amino acids. CDR3: CAISSRGPNTEAFF. The CDR3 DNA follows: TGTGCCATCAGTTCTAGGGGCCCGAACACTGAAGCTTTCTTT.

This sequence joins TRBV2 and TRBJ2-3, with 12 bases lining up with TRBD2. V shed 8 bases, J shed 4 bases, and the junction held 4 bases outside the gene matches. The CDR3 is 14 residues long. Germline V gene lookup returns CDR1 SNHLY and CDR2 FYNNEI. The CDR3 sequence: CASGRTSGADTQYF. The CDR3 DNA sequence: TGTGCCAGCGGCCGGACTAGCGGGGCAGATACGCAGTATTTT.

The rearrangement links TRBV6-6 to TRBJ1-2; perhaps TRBD1 as D (6 bases). Trimming took off 5 bases at V and 3 bases at J, with 10 bases between the two ends. The length of the CDR3 is 13 residues. Per germline, CDR1 MNHNY and CDR2 SVGAGI (reference sequence). For the CDR3, the DNA is TGTGCCAGCAGTCTGACAGGATACTATGGCTACACCTTC. Translation gives CASSLTGYYGYTF.

This clone was found once. The rearrangement links TRBV4-3 to TRBJ1-1; the D is unclear. The CDR3 is made up of 15 amino acids. Trimming pared 3 bases from V and 2 bases from J, leaving 13 bases between. CDR1 and CDR2 from the germline V gene are LGHNA and YSLEER. The CDR3 sequence: CASSHRRPGNTEAFF. In DNA, the CDR3 is TGCGCCAGCAGCCACCGACGGCCGGGTAACACTGAAGCTTTCTTT.

The chain links TRBV5-5 to TRBJ2-2, with 13 bases fitting TRBD2. The V gene end was trimmed by 3 bases and the J gene end by 4 bases; junction bases not matched to a gene: 3. Germline V gene sequence: CDR1 SGHKS, CDR2 YYEKEE (reference sequence). This CDR3 has 16 residues. The CDR3 loop is CASSSGLAGATGELFF. The CDR3 nucleotides are TGTGCCAGCAGCTCCGGACTAGCGGGAGCCACCGGGGAGCTGTTTTTT.

Comments on this clone: Distinct nucleotide sequences in the sample also encode this CDR3. The chain employs TRBV5-1 and TRBJ1-2, with D maybe TRBD1 (6 bases). The germline V gene has CDR1 SGHRS and CDR2 YFSETQ. V lost 4 bases and J 0 bases, leaving 10 bases between the germline ends. There are 14 residues in the CDR3. CDR3 in amino acids: CASSPGQSNYGYTF. Written as DNA, the CDR3 is TGCGCCAGCAGCCCCGGACAGTCTAACTATGGCTACACCTTC.

The rearrangement links TRBV4-1 to TRBJ2-1; TRBD2 matches at 8 bases. CDR1 is MGHRA, CDR2 YSYEKL, per germline. Germline trimming cut 5 bases from V and 5 bases from J; bases unmatched to any gene: 5. The CDR3 is made up of 14 amino acids. The CDR3 spells CASSGGLGNNEQFF. DNA of the CDR3: TGCGCCAGCAGCGGGGGACTAGGTAACAATGAGCAGTTCTTC.

The chain uses TRBV27 and TRBJ2-3; 15 bases line up with TRBD2. The CDR3 contains 18 residues. CDR1 is MNHEY and CDR2 is SMNVEV in the germline V gene (reference sequence). Germline trimming cut 7 bases from V and 4 bases from J; bases unmatched to any gene: 12. The CDR3 coding sequence is TGTGCCAGCAAACCCACCCCGGGACTAGCGGGGGGTGCAGATACGCAGTATTTT. It encodes CASKPTPGLAGGADTQYF.

The chain has TRBV18 and TRBJ1-1; possibly TRBD1 for D (5 bases). V gave up 2 bases and J gave up 0 bases, with 10 bases separating them. The CDR3 has 15 residues. Germline lookup yields CDR1 KGHSH and CDR2 LQKENI. As DNA, the CDR3 is TGTGCCAGCTCACCAGGACAAAGCCTGAACACTGAAGCTTTCTTT. It translates to CASSPGQSLNTEAFF.

This clone was seen more than once but under ten times. The chain recombines TRBV9 with TRBJ2-7; TRBD1 matches at 8 bases. The V gene end was trimmed by 3 bases and the J gene end by 3 bases; junction bases not matched to a gene: 2. Germline assignment: CDR1 SGDLS and CDR2 YYNGEE. CDR3 length equals 13 residues. The CDR3 spells CASSGTGGYEQYF. The CDR3 DNA sequence: TGTGCCAGCAGCGGCACAGGGGGCTACGAGCAGTACTTC.

The rearrangement links TRBV7-9 to TRBJ1-1; TRBD1 aligns across 10 bases. Germline values: CDR1 SEHNR, CDR2 FQNEAQ (reference sequence). Trimming took 4 bases from V and 4 from J; bases not matched to a gene: 3. The CDR3 loop spans 14 amino acids. The CDR3 region is CASSWRTGGTEAFF. The CDR3 DNA reads as TGTGCCAGCAGCTGGCGGACAGGGGGCACTGAAGCTTTCTTT.

The V gene is TRBV4-3, the J gene TRBJ1-2; a weak D match, TRBD1 (5 bases). Trimming pared 1 base from V and 7 bases from J, leaving 13 bases between. From germline, CDR1 is LGHNA and CDR2 YSLEER. This CDR3 spans 14 amino acids. The CDR3, as DNA: TGCGCCAGCAGCCAAGGATGGGGGGAAACTGGCTACACCTTC. Translated: CASSQGWGETGYTF.

The V call is TRBV7-9, the J call TRBJ1-2, with 9 bases matching TRBD1. CDR1 SEHNR and CDR2 FQNEAQ come from the germline V gene (reference sequence). Germline trimming cut 5 bases from V and 4 bases from J; bases unmatched to any gene: 2. CDR3 size: 13 residues. The CDR3 DNA sequence: TGTGCCAGCAGCCTGACAGGGGGCTATGGCTACACCTTC. Translation gives CASSLTGGYGYTF.

This chain links TRBV13 with TRBJ2-4; 7 bases fit TRBD2. Looked up from germline, CDR1 is PRHDT and CDR2 is FYEKMQ (reference sequence). The ends lost 5 bases at V and 9 bases at J; junction bases unmatched: 16. The CDR3 length is 16 residues. CDR3 DNA: TGTGCCAGCAGCCGGAACCCGGGAGGCTCTTCTCGCATTCAGTACTTC. Its protein is CASSRNPGGSSRIQYF.

The chain couples TRBV19 to TRBJ2-1; the D is unclear. CDR3 length: 13 residues. The V end lost 5 bases, the J end lost 4 bases, and 9 bases lay between the germline ends. The germline CDR1 and CDR2 sequences are LNHDA and SQIVND (reference sequence). In DNA form, the CDR3 reads TGTGCCAGTAGTCGAGGCGGTTACAATGAGCAGTTCTTC. Translating it yields CASSRGGYNEQFF.

The V and J genes are TRBV5-6 and TRBJ2-3, with D possibly matching TRBD2 (6 bases). Trimming cost V 0 bases and J 2 bases, with 10 bases left between them. Germline loops: CDR1 SGHDT, CDR2 YYEEEE. The CDR3 has 15 amino acids. CDR3 coding DNA: TGTGCCAGCAGCTTGGAGGCTAGCGTCACAGATACGCAGTATTTT. Residues: CASSLEASVTDTQYF.

This clone was found once. The chain recombines TRBV9 with TRBJ1-1; D call uncertain. The CDR3 has 15 amino acids. V was pared by 1 base and J by 1 base, with 11 bases between. Germline V gene sequence: CDR1 SGDLS, CDR2 YYNGEE. DNA of the CDR3: TGTGCCAGCAGCGTAAGGGCGAGCGGGAACACTGAAGCTTTCTTT. It yields the protein CASSVRASGNTEAFF.